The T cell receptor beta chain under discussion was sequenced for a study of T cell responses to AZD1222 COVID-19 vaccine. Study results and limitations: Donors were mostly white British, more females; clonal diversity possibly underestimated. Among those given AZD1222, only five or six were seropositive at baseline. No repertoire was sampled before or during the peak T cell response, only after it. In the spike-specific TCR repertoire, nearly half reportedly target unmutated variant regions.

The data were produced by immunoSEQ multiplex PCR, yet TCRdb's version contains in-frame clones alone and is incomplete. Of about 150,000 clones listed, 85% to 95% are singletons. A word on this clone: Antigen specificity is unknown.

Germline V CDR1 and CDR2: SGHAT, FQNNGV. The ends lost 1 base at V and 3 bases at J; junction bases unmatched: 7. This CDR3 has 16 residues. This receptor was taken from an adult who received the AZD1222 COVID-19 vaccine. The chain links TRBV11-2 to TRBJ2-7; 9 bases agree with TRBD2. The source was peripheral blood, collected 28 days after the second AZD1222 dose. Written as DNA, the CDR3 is TGTGCCAGCAGCTTAGGTGTGGCGGGGGGGCTCTACGAGCAGTACTTC. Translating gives CASSLGVAGGLYEQYF.